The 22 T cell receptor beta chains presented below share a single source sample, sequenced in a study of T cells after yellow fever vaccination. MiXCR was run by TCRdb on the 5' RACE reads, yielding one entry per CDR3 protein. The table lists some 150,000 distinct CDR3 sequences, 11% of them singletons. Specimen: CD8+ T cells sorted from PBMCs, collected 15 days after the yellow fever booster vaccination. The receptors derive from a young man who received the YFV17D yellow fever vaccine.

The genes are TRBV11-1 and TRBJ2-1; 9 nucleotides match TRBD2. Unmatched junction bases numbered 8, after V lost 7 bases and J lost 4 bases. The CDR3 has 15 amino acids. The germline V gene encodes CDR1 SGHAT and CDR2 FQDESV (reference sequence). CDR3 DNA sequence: TGTGCCAGCACCCTTGGGCGGGGGGGTTACAATGAGCAGTTCTTC. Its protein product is CASTLGRGGYNEQFF.

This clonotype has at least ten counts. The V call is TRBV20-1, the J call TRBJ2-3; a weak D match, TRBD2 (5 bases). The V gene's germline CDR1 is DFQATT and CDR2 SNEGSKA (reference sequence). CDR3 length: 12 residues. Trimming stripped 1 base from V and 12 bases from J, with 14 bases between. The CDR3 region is CSARVSGNYQYF. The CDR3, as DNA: TGCAGTGCTAGAGTTTCGGGAAATTATCAGTATTTT.

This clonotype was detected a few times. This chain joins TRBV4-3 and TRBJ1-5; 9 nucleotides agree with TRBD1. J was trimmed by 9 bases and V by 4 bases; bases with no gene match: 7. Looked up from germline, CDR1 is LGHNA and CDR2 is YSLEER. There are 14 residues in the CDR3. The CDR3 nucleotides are TGCGCCAGCAGCCCTTCCGGGACAGGGCCGCCCCAGCATTTT. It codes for CASSPSGTGPPQHF.

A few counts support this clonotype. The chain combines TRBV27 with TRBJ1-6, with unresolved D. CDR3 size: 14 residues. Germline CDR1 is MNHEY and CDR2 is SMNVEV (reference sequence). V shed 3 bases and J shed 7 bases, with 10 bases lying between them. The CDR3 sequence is CASSFGAGNSPLHF. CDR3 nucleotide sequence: TGTGCCAGCAGTTTTGGAGCGGGGAATTCACCCCTCCACTTT.

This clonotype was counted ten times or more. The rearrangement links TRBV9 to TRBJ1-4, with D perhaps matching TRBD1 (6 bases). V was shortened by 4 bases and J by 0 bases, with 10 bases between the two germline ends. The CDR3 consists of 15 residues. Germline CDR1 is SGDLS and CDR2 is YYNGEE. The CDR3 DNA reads TGTGCCAGCAGCACAGGGACCGCAACTAATGAAAAACTGTTTTTT. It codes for CASSTGTATNEKLFF.

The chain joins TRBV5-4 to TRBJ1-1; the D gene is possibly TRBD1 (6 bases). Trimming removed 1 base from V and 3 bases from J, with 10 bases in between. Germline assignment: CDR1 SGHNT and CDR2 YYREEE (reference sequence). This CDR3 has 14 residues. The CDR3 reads CASSLSRGHTEAFF. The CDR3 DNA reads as TGTGCCAGCAGCTTGTCCAGGGGACACACTGAAGCTTTCTTT.

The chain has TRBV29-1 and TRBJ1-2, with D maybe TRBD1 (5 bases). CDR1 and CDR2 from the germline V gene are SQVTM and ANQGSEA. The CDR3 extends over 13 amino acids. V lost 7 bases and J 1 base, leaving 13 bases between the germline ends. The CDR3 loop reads CSGGAGDNYGYTF. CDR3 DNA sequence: TGCAGCGGCGGGGCCGGGGATAACTATGGCTACACCTTC.

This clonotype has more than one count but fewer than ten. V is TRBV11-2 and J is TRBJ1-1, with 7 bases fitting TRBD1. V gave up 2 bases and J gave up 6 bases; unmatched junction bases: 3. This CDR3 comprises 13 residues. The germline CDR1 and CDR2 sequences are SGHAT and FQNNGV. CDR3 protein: CASSLLGGSEAFF. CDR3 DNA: TGTGCCAGCAGCTTACTAGGGGGCTCTGAAGCTTTCTTT.

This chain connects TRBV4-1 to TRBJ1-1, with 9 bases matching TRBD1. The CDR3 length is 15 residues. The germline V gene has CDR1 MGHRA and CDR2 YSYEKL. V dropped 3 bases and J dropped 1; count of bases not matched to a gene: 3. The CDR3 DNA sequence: TGCGCCAGCAGCCATTGGGACAGGGAGAACACTGAAGCTTTCTTT. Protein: CASSHWDRENTEAFF.

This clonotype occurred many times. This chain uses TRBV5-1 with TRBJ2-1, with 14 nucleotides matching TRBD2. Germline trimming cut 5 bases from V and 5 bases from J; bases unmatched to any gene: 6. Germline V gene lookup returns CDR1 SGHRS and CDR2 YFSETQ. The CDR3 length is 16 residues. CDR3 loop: CASSFGLAGGDNEQFF. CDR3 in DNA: TGCGCCAGCAGTTTCGGACTAGCGGGGGGTGACAATGAGCAGTTCTTC.

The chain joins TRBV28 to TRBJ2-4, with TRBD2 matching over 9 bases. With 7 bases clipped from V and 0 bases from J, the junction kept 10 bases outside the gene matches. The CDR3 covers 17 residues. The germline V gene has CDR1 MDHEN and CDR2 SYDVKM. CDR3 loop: CASKAASGVLAKNIQYF. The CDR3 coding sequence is TGTGCCAGCAAAGCGGCTAGCGGGGTGCTAGCCAAAAACATTCAGTACTTC.

CDR3 protein: CATSDVAGKSTDTQYF. In DNA form, the CDR3 reads TGTGCCACCAGTGATGTAGCGGGAAAAAGCACAGATACGCAGTATTTT. The chain uses TRBV24-1 and TRBJ2-3, with TRBD2 matching over 8 bases. V lost 3 bases, J lost 0 bases, and 4 bases stayed unmatched. The CDR3 has 16 residues. Germline CDR1 and CDR2: KGHDR and SFDVKD.

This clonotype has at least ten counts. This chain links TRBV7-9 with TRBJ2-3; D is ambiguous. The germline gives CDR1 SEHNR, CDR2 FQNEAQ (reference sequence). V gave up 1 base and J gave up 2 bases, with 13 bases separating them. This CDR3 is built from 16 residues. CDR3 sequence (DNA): TGTGCCAGCAGCTTAGGGCAGAACCCTTACACAGATACGCAGTATTTT. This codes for CASSLGQNPYTDTQYF.

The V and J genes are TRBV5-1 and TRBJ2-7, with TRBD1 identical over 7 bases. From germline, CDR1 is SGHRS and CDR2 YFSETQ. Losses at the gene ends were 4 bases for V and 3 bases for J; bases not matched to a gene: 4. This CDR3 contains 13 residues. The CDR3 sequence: CASSQWDSYEQYF. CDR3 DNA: TGCGCCAGCAGCCAATGGGACAGCTACGAGCAGTACTTC.

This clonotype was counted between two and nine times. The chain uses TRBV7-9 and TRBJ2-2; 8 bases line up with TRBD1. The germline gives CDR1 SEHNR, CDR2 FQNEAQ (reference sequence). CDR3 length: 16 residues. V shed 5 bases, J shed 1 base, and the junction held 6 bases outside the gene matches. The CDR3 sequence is CASSHPDRGNTGELFF. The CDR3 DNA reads TGTGCCAGCAGCCACCCTGACAGGGGGAACACCGGGGAGCTGTTTTTT.

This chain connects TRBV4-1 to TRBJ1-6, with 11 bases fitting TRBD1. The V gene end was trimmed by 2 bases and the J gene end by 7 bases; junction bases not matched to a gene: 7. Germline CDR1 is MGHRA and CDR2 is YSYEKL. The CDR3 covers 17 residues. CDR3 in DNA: TGCGCCAGCAGCCAACCGCCGGGACAGGGGGGGAATTCACCCCTCCACTTT. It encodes CASSQPPGQGGNSPLHF.

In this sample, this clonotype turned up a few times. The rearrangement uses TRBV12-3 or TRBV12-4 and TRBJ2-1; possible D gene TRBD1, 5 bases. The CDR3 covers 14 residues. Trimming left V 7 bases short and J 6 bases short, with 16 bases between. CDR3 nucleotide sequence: TGTGCCAGCACCCCTGCAGGGATCTTCAATGAGCAGTTCTTC. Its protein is CASTPAGIFNEQFF.

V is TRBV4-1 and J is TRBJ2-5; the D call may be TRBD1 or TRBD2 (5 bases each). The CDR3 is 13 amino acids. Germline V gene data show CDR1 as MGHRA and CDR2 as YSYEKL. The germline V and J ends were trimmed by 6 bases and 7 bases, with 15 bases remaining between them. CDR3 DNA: TGCGCCAGCAGTCCCGGGACCCGCGGGACCCAGTACTTC. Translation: CASSPGTRGTQYF.

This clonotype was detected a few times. The CDR3 sequence: CASSLAWVGGYTDTQYF. In nucleotides, the CDR3 is TGCGCCAGCAGCTTGGCCTGGGTCGGAGGATACACAGATACGCAGTATTTT. The chain has TRBV5-1 and TRBJ2-3, with a weak D call TRBD2 (5 bases). The V end lost 0 bases, the J end lost 2 bases, and 16 bases lay between the germline ends. Germline-derived CDR1 and CDR2 are SGHRS and YFSETQ. The CDR3 has 17 amino acids.

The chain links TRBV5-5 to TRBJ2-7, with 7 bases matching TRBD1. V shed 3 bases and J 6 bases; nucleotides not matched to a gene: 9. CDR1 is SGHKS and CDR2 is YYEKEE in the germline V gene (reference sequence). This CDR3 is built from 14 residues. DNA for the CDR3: TGTGCCAGCAGCTCGGGGCAGGGGGACGCCGAGCAGTACGTC. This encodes CASSSGQGDAEQYV.

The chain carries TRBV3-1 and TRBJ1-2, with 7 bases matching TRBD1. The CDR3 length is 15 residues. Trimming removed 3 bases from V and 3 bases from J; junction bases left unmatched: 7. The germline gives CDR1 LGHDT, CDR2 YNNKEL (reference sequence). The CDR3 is CASSHEGQAHYGYTF. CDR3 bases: TGTGCCAGCAGCCATGAAGGACAGGCTCACTATGGCTACACCTTC.

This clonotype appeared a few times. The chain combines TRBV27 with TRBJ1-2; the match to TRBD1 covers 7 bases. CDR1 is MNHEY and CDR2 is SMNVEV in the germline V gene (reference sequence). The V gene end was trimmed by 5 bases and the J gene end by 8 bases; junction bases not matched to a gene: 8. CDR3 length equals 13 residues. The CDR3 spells CASSGGRGQGYTF. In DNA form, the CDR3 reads TGTGCCAGCAGTGGGGGAAGGGGGCAAGGCTACACCTTC.